What follows is one T cell receptor beta chain and its context. TCRdb keeps only in-frame clones here, not all; method: immunoSEQ multiplex PCR. Among some 1 million clones listed, 65% to 75% were seen once. The data are from a study of shared clonotypes between healthy human individuals. Free of recent acute infections or vaccinations, the donors were healthy HIV-negative adults. CDR3 length equals 15 residues. The germline V gene encodes CDR1 SGHNT and CDR2 YENEEA. Deletions cut 5 bases from V and 0 bases from J, with 12 bases between. This chain links TRBV11-3 with TRBJ2-3; no definite D call. Sequenced: memory CD4+ T cells sorted from blood. Subset meaning: CD45RA-negative fraction. This TCR came from a man younger than 35 in good health. CDR3 in DNA: TGTGCCAGCAGCCCCTCTTTGGGCAGCACAGATACGCAGTATTTT. This gives the protein CASSPSLGSTDTQYF.